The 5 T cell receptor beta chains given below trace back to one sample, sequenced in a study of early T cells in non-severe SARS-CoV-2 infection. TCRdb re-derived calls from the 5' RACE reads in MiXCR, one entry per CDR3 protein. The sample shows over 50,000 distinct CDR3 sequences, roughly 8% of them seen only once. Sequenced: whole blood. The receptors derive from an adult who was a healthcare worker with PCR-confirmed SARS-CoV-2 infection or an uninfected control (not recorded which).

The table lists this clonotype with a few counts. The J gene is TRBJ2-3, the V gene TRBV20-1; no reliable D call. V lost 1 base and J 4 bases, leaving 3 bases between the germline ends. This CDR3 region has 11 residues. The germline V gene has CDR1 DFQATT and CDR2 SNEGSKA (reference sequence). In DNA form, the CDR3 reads TGCAGTGCTAGAGGTTCAGATACGCAGTATTTT. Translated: CSARGSDTQYF.

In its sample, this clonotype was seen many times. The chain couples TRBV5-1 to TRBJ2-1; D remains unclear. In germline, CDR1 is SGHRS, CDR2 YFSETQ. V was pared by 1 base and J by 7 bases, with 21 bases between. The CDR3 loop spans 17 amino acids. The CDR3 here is CASSLYVAGKVGNEQFF. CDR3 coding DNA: TGCGCCAGCAGCTTGTATGTCGCAGGAAAGGTGGGGAATGAGCAGTTCTTC.

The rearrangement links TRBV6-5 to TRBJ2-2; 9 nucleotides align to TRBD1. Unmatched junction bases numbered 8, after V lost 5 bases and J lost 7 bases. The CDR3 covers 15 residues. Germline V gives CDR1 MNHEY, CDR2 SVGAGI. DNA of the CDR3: TGTGCCAGCAGTCCCGGGACAGGGTATATCGGGGAGCTGTTTTTT. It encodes CASSPGTGYIGELFF.

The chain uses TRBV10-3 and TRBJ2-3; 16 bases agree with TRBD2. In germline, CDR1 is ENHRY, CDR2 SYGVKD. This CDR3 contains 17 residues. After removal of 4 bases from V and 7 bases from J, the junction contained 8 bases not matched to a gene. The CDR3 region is CAISAYPGLAGGNTQYF. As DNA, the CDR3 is TGTGCCATCAGTGCCTACCCGGGACTAGCGGGGGGGAATACGCAGTATTTT.

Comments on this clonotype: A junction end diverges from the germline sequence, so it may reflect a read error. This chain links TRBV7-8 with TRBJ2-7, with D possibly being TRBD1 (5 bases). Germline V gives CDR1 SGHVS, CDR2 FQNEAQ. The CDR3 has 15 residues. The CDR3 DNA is TGCGCCAGCAGCCCGCAGGGCGCTAGCTCCTACGAGCAGTACTTC. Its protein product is CASSPQGASSYEQYF.